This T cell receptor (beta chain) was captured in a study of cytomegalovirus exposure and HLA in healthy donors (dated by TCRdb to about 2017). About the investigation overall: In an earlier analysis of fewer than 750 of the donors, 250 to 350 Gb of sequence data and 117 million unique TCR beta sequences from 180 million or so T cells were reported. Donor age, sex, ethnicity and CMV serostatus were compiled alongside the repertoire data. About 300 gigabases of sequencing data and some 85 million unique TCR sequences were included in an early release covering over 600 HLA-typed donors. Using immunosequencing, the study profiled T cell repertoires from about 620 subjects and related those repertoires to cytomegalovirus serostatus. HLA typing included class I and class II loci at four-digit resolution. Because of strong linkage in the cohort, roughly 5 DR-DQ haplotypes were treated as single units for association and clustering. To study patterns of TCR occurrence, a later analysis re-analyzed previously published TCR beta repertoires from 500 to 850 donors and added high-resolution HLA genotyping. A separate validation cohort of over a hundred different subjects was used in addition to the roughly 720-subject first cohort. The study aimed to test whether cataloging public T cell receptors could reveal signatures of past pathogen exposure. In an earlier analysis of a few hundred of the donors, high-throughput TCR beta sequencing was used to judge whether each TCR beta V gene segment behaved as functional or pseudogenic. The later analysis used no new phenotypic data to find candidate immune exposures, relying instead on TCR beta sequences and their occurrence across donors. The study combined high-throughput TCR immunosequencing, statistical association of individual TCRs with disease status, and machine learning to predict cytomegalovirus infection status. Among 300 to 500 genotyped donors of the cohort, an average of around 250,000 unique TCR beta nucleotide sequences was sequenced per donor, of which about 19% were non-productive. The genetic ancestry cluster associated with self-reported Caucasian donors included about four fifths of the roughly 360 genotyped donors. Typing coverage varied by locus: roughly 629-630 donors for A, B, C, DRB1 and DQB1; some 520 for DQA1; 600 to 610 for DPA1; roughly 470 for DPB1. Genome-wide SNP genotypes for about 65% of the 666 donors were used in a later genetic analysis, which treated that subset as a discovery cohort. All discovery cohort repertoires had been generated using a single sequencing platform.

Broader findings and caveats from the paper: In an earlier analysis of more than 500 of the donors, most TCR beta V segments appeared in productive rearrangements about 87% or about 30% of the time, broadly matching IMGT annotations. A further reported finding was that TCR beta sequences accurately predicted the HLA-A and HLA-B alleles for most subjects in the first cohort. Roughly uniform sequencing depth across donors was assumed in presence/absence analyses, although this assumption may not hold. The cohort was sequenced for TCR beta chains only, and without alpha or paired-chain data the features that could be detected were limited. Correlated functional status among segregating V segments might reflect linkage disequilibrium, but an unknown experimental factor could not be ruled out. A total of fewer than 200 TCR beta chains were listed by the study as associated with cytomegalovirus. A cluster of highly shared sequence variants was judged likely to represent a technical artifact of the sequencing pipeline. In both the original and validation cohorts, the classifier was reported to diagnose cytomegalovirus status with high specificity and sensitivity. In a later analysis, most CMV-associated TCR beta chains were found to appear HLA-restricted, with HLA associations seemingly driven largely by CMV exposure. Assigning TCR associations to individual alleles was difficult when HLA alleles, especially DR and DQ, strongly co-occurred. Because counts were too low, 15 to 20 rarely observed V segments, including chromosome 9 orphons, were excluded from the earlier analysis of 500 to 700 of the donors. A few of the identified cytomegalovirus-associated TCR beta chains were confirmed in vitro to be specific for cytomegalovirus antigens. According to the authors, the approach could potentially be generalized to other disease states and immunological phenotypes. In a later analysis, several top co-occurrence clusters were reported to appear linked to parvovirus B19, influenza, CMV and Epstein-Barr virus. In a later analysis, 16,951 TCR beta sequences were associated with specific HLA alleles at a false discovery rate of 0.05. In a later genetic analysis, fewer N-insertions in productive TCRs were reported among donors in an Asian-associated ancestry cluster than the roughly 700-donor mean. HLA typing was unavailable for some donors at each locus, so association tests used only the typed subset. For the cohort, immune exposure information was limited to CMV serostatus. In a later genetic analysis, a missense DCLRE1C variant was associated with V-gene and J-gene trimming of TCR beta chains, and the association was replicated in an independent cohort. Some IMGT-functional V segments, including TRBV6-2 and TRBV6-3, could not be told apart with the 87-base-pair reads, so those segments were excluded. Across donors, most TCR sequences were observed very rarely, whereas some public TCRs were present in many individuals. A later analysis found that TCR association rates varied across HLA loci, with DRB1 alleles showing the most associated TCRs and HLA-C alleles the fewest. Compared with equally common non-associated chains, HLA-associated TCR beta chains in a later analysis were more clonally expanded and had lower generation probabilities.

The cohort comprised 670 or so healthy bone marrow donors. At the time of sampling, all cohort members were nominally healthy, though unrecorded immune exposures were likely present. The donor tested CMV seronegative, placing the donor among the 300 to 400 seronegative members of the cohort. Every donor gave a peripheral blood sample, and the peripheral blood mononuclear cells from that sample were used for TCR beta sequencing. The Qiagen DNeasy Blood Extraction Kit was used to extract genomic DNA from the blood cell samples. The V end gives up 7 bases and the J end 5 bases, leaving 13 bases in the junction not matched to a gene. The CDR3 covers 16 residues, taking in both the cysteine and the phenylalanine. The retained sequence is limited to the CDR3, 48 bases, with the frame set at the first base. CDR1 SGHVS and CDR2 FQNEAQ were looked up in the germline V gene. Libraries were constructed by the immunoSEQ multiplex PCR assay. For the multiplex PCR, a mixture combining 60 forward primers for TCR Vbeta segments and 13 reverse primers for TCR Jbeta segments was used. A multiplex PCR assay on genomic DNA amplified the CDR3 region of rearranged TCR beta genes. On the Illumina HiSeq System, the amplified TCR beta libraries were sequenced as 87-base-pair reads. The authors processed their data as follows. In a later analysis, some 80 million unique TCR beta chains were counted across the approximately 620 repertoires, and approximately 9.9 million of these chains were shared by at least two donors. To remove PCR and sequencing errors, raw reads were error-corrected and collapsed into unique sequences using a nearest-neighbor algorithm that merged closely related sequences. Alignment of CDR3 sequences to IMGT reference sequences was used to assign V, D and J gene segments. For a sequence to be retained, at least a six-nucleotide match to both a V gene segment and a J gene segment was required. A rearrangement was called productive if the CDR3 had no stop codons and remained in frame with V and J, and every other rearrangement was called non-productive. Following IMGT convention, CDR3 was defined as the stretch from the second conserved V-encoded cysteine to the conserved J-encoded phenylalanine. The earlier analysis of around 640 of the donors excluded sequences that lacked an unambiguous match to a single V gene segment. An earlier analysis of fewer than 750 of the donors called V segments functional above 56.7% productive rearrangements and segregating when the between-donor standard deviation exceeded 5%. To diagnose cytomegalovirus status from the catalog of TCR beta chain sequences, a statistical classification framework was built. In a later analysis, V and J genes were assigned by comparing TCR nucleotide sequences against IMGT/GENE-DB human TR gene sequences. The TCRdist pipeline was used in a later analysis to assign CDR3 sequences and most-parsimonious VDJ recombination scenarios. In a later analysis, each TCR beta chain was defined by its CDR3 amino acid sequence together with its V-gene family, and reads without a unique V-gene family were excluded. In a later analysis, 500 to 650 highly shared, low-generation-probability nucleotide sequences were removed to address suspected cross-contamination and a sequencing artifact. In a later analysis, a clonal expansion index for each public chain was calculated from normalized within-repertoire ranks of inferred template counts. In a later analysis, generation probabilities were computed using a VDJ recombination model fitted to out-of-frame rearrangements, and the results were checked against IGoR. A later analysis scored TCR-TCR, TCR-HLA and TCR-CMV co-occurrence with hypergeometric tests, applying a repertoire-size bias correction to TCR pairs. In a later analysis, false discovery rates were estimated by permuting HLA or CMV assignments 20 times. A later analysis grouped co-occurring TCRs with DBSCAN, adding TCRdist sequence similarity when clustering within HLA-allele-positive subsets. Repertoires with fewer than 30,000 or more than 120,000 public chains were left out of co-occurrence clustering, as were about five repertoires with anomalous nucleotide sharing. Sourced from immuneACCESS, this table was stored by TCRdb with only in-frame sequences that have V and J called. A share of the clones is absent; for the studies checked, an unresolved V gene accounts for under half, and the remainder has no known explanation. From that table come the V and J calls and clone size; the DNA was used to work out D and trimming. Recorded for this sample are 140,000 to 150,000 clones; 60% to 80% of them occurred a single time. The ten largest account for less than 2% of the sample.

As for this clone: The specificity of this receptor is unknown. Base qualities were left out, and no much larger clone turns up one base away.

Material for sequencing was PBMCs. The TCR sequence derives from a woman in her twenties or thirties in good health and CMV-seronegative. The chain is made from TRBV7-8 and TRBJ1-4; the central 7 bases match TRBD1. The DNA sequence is TGTGCCAGCATGGCGAGGGGGCAGCCTCGAAATGAAAAACTGTTTTTT. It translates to CASMARGQPRNEKLFF.